A selection of T cell receptor beta chains follows, all from one sample in a study of blood T cell repertoires in COVID-19. Sequenced by immunoSEQ multiplex PCR; TCRdb stores in-frame clones only, minus some. The sample lists some 190,000 clones; around 80% were seen once. The specimen was peripheral blood. The origin of the receptors is a woman aged 45-59 years with acute or convalescent COVID-19. Both conserved end residues are part of each CDR3. Each record gives: V gene, clone size, D gene, J gene, CDR3 DNA, CDR3 protein. A D gene is named only where the DNA matches it firmly. Where a row states a size, it is once, few, many or the class of an expanded clone; other rows omit it.

v_gene: TRBV6-5
abundance: -
d_gene: -
j_gene: TRBJ2-7
CDR3nt: TGTGCCAGCAGTTACACCCGGGACATCTCCTACGAGCAGTACTTC
CDR3aa: CASSYTRDISYEQYF

v_gene: TRBV9
abundance: few
d_gene: TRBD1
j_gene: TRBJ2-3
CDR3nt: TGTGCCAGCAGCAGCCGACAGGGAAGCACAGATACGCAGTATTTT
CDR3aa: CASSSRQGSTDTQYF

v_gene: TRBV13
abundance: -
d_gene: TRBD1
j_gene: TRBJ1-4
CDR3nt: TGTGCCAGCAGCTTCGGAAGGGGGCGGGAAAAACTGTTTTTT
CDR3aa: CASSFGRGREKLFF

v_gene: TRBV9
abundance: -
d_gene: TRBD2
j_gene: TRBJ2-1
CDR3nt: TGTGCCAGCAGCAAGATAGACCTAGCGGGAGCTGAGCAGTTCTTC
CDR3aa: CASSKIDLAGAEQFF

v_gene: TRBV14
abundance: -
d_gene: -
j_gene: TRBJ2-4
CDR3nt: TGTGCCAGCAGCCAACGAGGGGGATTAGCCAAAAACATTCAGTACTTC
CDR3aa: CASSQRGGLAKNIQYF

v_gene: TRBV27
abundance: -
d_gene: TRBD1
j_gene: TRBJ2-3
CDR3nt: TGTGCCAGCAGTTACGACAGGGGTCGTGGAGATACGCAGTATTTT
CDR3aa: CASSYDRGRGDTQYF

v_gene: TRBV19
abundance: -
d_gene: -
j_gene: TRBJ1-5
CDR3nt: TGTGCCAGTAGTATCCAGGGAAGGGTACAGCCCCAGCATTTT
CDR3aa: CASSIQGRVQPQHF

v_gene: TRBV29-1
abundance: -
d_gene: -
j_gene: TRBJ1-3
CDR3nt: TGCAGCGTCCTTACCGGGGACTTCAAGACCATATATTTT
CDR3aa: CSVLTGDFKTIYF

v_gene: TRBV2
abundance: -
d_gene: TRBD1
j_gene: TRBJ1-5
CDR3nt: TGTGCCAGCACAGGGACAGGTAATCAGCCCCAGCATTTT
CDR3aa: CASTGTGNQPQHF

v_gene: TRBV27
abundance: -
d_gene: TRBD2
j_gene: TRBJ2-3
CDR3nt: TGTGCCAGCAGTTTACTCTCTAGCGGGGCCCGAGATACGCAGTATTTT
CDR3aa: CASSLLSSGARDTQYF

v_gene: TRBV7-6
abundance: -
d_gene: -
j_gene: TRBJ2-2
CDR3nt: TGTGCCAGCAGCCCGCGAAAAGAGGAGCTGTTTTTT
CDR3aa: CASSPRKEELFF

v_gene: TRBV28
abundance: once
d_gene: TRBD1
j_gene: TRBJ1-6
CDR3nt: TGTGCCAGCAGTTTATCGACGGGACAGGTTAATTCACCCCTCCACTTT
CDR3aa: CASSLSTGQVNSPLHF

v_gene: TRBV2
abundance: few
d_gene: -
j_gene: TRBJ2-7
CDR3nt: TGTGCCAGCAGTCCAGACAGGAGCTCCTACGAGCAGTACTTC
CDR3aa: CASSPDRSSYEQYF

v_gene: TRBV30
abundance: -
d_gene: -
j_gene: TRBJ1-2
CDR3nt: TGTGCCTGGAGTGTACTGGAACAGACCTTC
CDR3aa: CAWSVLEQTF

v_gene: TRBV7-8
abundance: -
d_gene: -
j_gene: TRBJ1-4
CDR3nt: TGTGCCAGCAGCTTCGCAGGGGAGTTTGAAAAACTGTTTTTT
CDR3aa: CASSFAGEFEKLFF

v_gene: TRBV5-6
abundance: -
d_gene: TRBD2
j_gene: TRBJ2-3
CDR3nt: TGTGCCAGCGCCAGCTTTCGAGCGGGGGTGACAGATACGCAGTATTTT
CDR3aa: CASASFRAGVTDTQYF

v_gene: TRBV10-3
abundance: -
d_gene: -
j_gene: TRBJ2-5
CDR3nt: TGTGCCATCAGTGCCCACAGTAAGGACTGGGTGGGGACCCAGTACTTC
CDR3aa: CAISAHSKDWVGTQYF

v_gene: TRBV30
abundance: -
d_gene: TRBD1
j_gene: TRBJ1-6
CDR3nt: TGTGCCTGGATGGGACAGGGTCGGAGTTCACCCCTCCACTTT
CDR3aa: CAWMGQGRSSPLHF

v_gene: TRBV6-1
abundance: -
d_gene: -
j_gene: TRBJ2-1
CDR3nt: TGTGCCAGCAGTGAATTGCGGTTCGACGCCCGCAATGAGCAGTTCTTC
CDR3aa: CASSELRFDARNEQFF

v_gene: TRBV12-5
abundance: -
d_gene: -
j_gene: TRBJ2-6
CDR3nt: TGTGCTAGTGGGCTTAGGGAGGTTGGGGCCAACGTCCTGACTTTC
CDR3aa: CASGLREVGANVLTF

v_gene: TRBV6-1
abundance: -
d_gene: -
j_gene: TRBJ1-2
CDR3nt: TGTGCCAGCAGTGAATATATGGGACTTTCCTATGGCTACACCTTC
CDR3aa: CASSEYMGLSYGYTF

v_gene: TRBV28
abundance: few
d_gene: -
j_gene: TRBJ1-2
CDR3nt: TGTGCCAGCAGTCCGTTGACGACAGGACGCTACACCTTC
CDR3aa: CASSPLTTGRYTF

v_gene: TRBV24-1
abundance: -
d_gene: -
j_gene: TRBJ2-2
CDR3nt: TGTGCCACCAGTGGGGTCGGGGATACCGGGGAGCTGTTTTTT
CDR3aa: CATSGVGDTGELFF

v_gene: TRBV30
abundance: once
d_gene: -
j_gene: TRBJ2-7
CDR3nt: TGTGCCTGGAGTGTACGTAGCGGTCCCTACGAGCAGTACTTC
CDR3aa: CAWSVRSGPYEQYF

v_gene: TRBV30
abundance: many
d_gene: -
j_gene: TRBJ1-2
CDR3nt: TGTGCCTGGAGCTACAGGGTGAACTATGGCTACACCTTC
CDR3aa: CAWSYRVNYGYTF

v_gene: TRBV7-2
abundance: -
d_gene: TRBD1
j_gene: TRBJ1-2
CDR3nt: TGTGCCAGCAGCCCCCGGGAGGGGGCCAACTATGGCTACACCTTC
CDR3aa: CASSPREGANYGYTF

v_gene: TRBV5-6
abundance: -
d_gene: TRBD1
j_gene: TRBJ1-5
CDR3nt: TGTGCCAGCAGCTCTACAGGGGACAATCAGCCCCAGCATTTT
CDR3aa: CASSSTGDNQPQHF

v_gene: TRBV19
abundance: -
d_gene: -
j_gene: TRBJ2-1
CDR3nt: TGTGCCAGTAGTATAGATCGCCGAAGGACAGTTCTCCCCTACAATGAGCAGTTCTTC
CDR3aa: CASSIDRRRTVLPYNEQFF

v_gene: TRBV10-3
abundance: -
d_gene: -
j_gene: TRBJ2-7
CDR3nt: TGTGCCATCAGTGAAGGAGGAACCTCCTACGAGCAGTACTTC
CDR3aa: CAISEGGTSYEQYF

v_gene: TRBV29-1
abundance: once
d_gene: TRBD1
j_gene: TRBJ1-1
CDR3nt: TGCAGCGTTCAAACGAGACAGGGGGGGAACACTGAAGCTTTCTTT
CDR3aa: CSVQTRQGGNTEAFF

v_gene: TRBV11-2
abundance: -
d_gene: -
j_gene: TRBJ2-7
CDR3nt: TGTGCCAGCAGCCTGGATGCGGCTGGGGCCTCCTACGAGCAGTACTTC
CDR3aa: CASSLDAAGASYEQYF

v_gene: TRBV14
abundance: -
d_gene: -
j_gene: TRBJ1-2
CDR3nt: TGTGCCAGCAGCCAACCCGGACTCCGAGGCTACACCTTC
CDR3aa: CASSQPGLRGYTF

v_gene: TRBV5-6
abundance: -
d_gene: -
j_gene: TRBJ2-3
CDR3nt: TGTGCCAGCAGCTTGTTCGGGCAGGGTCGCGATACGCAGTATTTT
CDR3aa: CASSLFGQGRDTQYF

v_gene: TRBV15
abundance: -
d_gene: TRBD1
j_gene: TRBJ1-5
CDR3nt: TGTGCCACCAGCAGAGACAGGGGGCGCGGGCAGCCCCAGCATTTT
CDR3aa: CATSRDRGRGQPQHF

v_gene: TRBV9
abundance: -
d_gene: TRBD1
j_gene: TRBJ1-5
CDR3nt: TGTGCCAGCAGCGTAGGGACAGGTAGCAATCAGCCCCAGCATTTT
CDR3aa: CASSVGTGSNQPQHF

v_gene: TRBV3-1/TRBV3-2
abundance: once
d_gene: -
j_gene: TRBJ1-1
CDR3nt: TGTGCCAGCAGCCCAATGAGGGGGTGGACTGAAGCTTTCTTT
CDR3aa: CASSPMRGWTEAFF

v_gene: TRBV5-6
abundance: -
d_gene: TRBD1
j_gene: TRBJ1-6
CDR3nt: TGTGCCAGCAGCCAACGACAGGGATGGGGATCACCCCTCCACTTT
CDR3aa: CASSQRQGWGSPLHF

v_gene: TRBV7-9
abundance: -
d_gene: -
j_gene: TRBJ2-5
CDR3nt: TGTGCCAGCAGCTTAGAGAGGGAGAGGGAGACCCAGTACTTC
CDR3aa: CASSLERERETQYF

v_gene: TRBV14
abundance: -
d_gene: -
j_gene: TRBJ1-2
CDR3nt: TGTGCCAGCAAAAGGGGTGGAGATTATGGCTACACCTTC
CDR3aa: CASKRGGDYGYTF

v_gene: TRBV11-3
abundance: -
d_gene: TRBD2
j_gene: TRBJ2-1
CDR3nt: TGTGCCAGCAGCGTTAGCGGGGGGCCAGTAAATGAGCAGTTCTTC
CDR3aa: CASSVSGGPVNEQFF

v_gene: TRBV7-2
abundance: -
d_gene: TRBD2
j_gene: TRBJ2-1
CDR3nt: TGTGCCAGCAGCCGTCGGACTAGCGGGAGTCATGAGCAGTTCTTC
CDR3aa: CASSRRTSGSHEQFF

v_gene: TRBV6-5
abundance: -
d_gene: -
j_gene: TRBJ1-1
CDR3nt: TGTGCCAGCAGTCCCGGACAGATGAACACTGAAGCTTTCTTT
CDR3aa: CASSPGQMNTEAFF

v_gene: TRBV12-3/TRBV12-4
abundance: -
d_gene: -
j_gene: TRBJ2-7
CDR3nt: TGTGCCATAAACAGGGTGAAGTACGAGCAGTACTTC
CDR3aa: CAINRVKYEQYF

v_gene: TRBV3-1/TRBV3-2
abundance: -
d_gene: TRBD1
j_gene: TRBJ2-7
CDR3nt: TGTGCCAGCAGCCCCCGGACAGGGGGCCTCTCCTACGAGCAGTACTTC
CDR3aa: CASSPRTGGLSYEQYF

v_gene: TRBV12-3/TRBV12-4
abundance: -
d_gene: -
j_gene: TRBJ2-2
CDR3nt: TGTGCCAGCAGTGTCAGGCCCGGGGAGCTGTTTTTT
CDR3aa: CASSVRPGELFF

v_gene: TRBV5-4
abundance: -
d_gene: -
j_gene: TRBJ2-7
CDR3nt: TGTGCCAGCAGCGACAAGAGGCAGGGCCGGAACGAGCAGTACTTC
CDR3aa: CASSDKRQGRNEQYF

v_gene: TRBV6-2/TRBV6-3
abundance: -
d_gene: TRBD2
j_gene: TRBJ2-1
CDR3nt: TGTGCCAGCAGTTATCGTGAGACTAGCCGTTTTGAGCAGTTCTTC
CDR3aa: CASSYRETSRFEQFF

v_gene: TRBV6-5
abundance: once
d_gene: TRBD1
j_gene: TRBJ1-2
CDR3nt: TGTGCCACCCGGACAGGGGGCTTATACTATGGCTACACCTTC
CDR3aa: CATRTGGLYYGYTF

v_gene: TRBV30
abundance: -
d_gene: TRBD1
j_gene: TRBJ1-5
CDR3nt: TGTGCCTGGACAGGGGGCTCTAATCAGCCCCAGCATTTT
CDR3aa: CAWTGGSNQPQHF

v_gene: TRBV18
abundance: -
d_gene: -
j_gene: TRBJ2-7
CDR3nt: TGTGCCAGCTCCGAGAATATCTACGAGCAGTACTTC
CDR3aa: CASSENIYEQYF

v_gene: TRBV9
abundance: few
d_gene: -
j_gene: TRBJ1-4
CDR3nt: TGTGCCAGCAGCGTAGAAGGGGGGGATGAAAAACTGTTTTTT
CDR3aa: CASSVEGGDEKLFF

v_gene: TRBV5-1
abundance: once
d_gene: TRBD1
j_gene: TRBJ2-1
CDR3nt: TGCGCCAGCAGCGCAACAGGGGACCTTAGCAATGAGCAGTTCTTC
CDR3aa: CASSATGDLSNEQFF

v_gene: TRBV27
abundance: -
d_gene: -
j_gene: TRBJ1-2
CDR3nt: TGTGCCAGCAGTTTTACGGAGGGAGGGGGCTATGGCTACACCTTC
CDR3aa: CASSFTEGGGYGYTF

v_gene: TRBV30
abundance: -
d_gene: -
j_gene: TRBJ1-2
CDR3nt: TGTGCCTGGAGTGTGCCGGAGGGCTATGGCTACACCTTC
CDR3aa: CAWSVPEGYGYTF

v_gene: TRBV6-5
abundance: -
d_gene: TRBD1
j_gene: TRBJ2-7
CDR3nt: TGTGCCAGCACCGAAGACAGGGGGACCTACGAGCAGTACTTC
CDR3aa: CASTEDRGTYEQYF